The 23 T cell receptor beta chains given below trace back to one sample, sequenced in a study of cytomegalovirus exposure and HLA in healthy donors. This PCR relied on a set of 60 Vbeta primers and 13 Jbeta primers. Profiled with immunoSEQ multiplex PCR; TCRdb holds only in-frame clones, not every one. This sample carries roughly 140,000 clones, around 77% of them seen once, and the ten largest clones take 6.5% to 7%. The sequenced sample consisted of PBMCs. Every receptor here comes from a woman in her thirties or forties in good health and CMV-seropositive.

The sample holds a few counts of this clone. V gene TRBV6-5 combines with J gene TRBJ1-1; D unresolved. The CDR3 contains 15 residues. Looked up from germline, CDR1 is MNHEY and CDR2 is SVGAGI. V lost 6 bases and J 3 bases, leaving 17 bases between the germline ends. The CDR3 spells CASRLLGVLDTEAFF. CDR3 in DNA: TGTGCCAGCAGACTGTTAGGAGTTTTGGACACTGAAGCTTTCTTT.

On this clone: Because the CDR3's place on the DNA is in doubt, the DNA is left out and the CDR3 is given as listed by TCRdb. The chain is built from TRBV4-1 and TRBJ2-1; TRBD2, the D gene given by the table, was not confirmed from the DNA. The CDR3 is 18 amino acids in total, end residues counted. Looked up from germline, CDR1 is MGHRA and CDR2 is YSYEKL. The CDR3 loop is CASSLTFGGGYSYNEQFF.

CDR3 sequence: CASSQGDRDRPVALHF. The DNA for the CDR3 is TGCGCCAGCAGCCAGGGGGACAGGGACAGGCCCGTGGCCCTCCACTTT. The chain carries TRBV4-1 and TRBJ1-6; 9 bases agree with TRBD1. The CDR3 is 16 residues long. Germline CDR1 reads MGHRA; CDR2 reads YSYEKL. J lost 14 bases, V lost 3 bases, and 14 bases had no gene match.

The chain recombines TRBV4-1 with TRBJ1-1; 7 bases are shared with TRBD1. The CDR3 runs to 17 residues. V dropped 3 bases and J dropped 5; count of bases not matched to a gene: 15. Germline CDR1 is MGHRA and CDR2 is YSYEKL. The CDR3 sequence: CASSHRLIRDRNTEAFF. The CDR3 DNA is TGCGCCAGCAGCCATCGACTAATCCGGGACAGAAATACTGAAGCTTTCTTT.

The chain couples TRBV7-2 to TRBJ1-2; 11 nucleotides match TRBD1. After removal of 5 bases from V and 4 bases from J, the junction contained 3 bases not matched to a gene. The CDR3 consists of 14 residues. Germline V gene sequence: CDR1 SGHTA, CDR2 FQGNSA. Written as DNA, the CDR3 is TGTGCCAGCAGCCCCGGGACAGGGGGCTATGGCTACACCTTC. It specifies CASSPGTGGYGYTF.

V and J are TRBV13 and TRBJ1-2, with a tentative D call TRBD1 (5 bases). The V and J ends lost 6 bases and 8 bases respectively, with 16 bases between them. CDR1 is PRHDT and CDR2 is FYEKMQ in the germline V gene (reference sequence). The CDR3 has 13 amino acids. The CDR3 nucleotides are TGTGCCAGCAGTTCCAGGGTATTGAGCGGCTACACCTTC. Translation gives CASSSRVLSGYTF.

The chain couples TRBV2 to TRBJ2-7, with D possibly matching TRBD2 (6 bases). Germline CDR1 SNHLY, CDR2 FYNNEI. There are 12 residues in the CDR3. Trimming shortened V by 8 bases and J by 2 bases, and 10 bases separated the two germline ends. CDR3 residues: CASGWEAYEQYF. As DNA, the CDR3 is TGTGCCAGCGGCTGGGAGGCCTACGAGCAGTACTTC.

This chain uses TRBV4-1 with TRBJ2-7, with TRBD2 as a possible D gene (5 bases). Trimming removed 1 base at V and 3 bases at J, with 10 bases between. The germline V gene has CDR1 MGHRA and CDR2 YSYEKL. This CDR3 contains 14 residues. The CDR3 here is CASSQGTGNYEQYF. The CDR3 DNA reads as TGCGCCAGCAGCCAAGGGACGGGGAACTACGAGCAGTACTTC.

In its sample, this clone was seen a few times. V usage is TRBV19 and J usage is TRBJ2-2; the D gene is possibly TRBD2 (7 bases). V lost 8 bases, J lost 0 bases, and 10 bases lay in between. Germline V CDR1 and CDR2: LNHDA, SQIVND (reference sequence). The CDR3 covers 14 residues. CDR3 loop: CASGRGANTGELFF. The CDR3 DNA follows: TGTGCCAGTGGGAGGGGGGCGAACACCGGGGAGCTGTTTTTT.

The chain employs TRBV11-2 and TRBJ1-4; a possible D gene is TRBD1 (6 bases). Germline-derived CDR1 and CDR2 are SGHAT and FQNNGV. There are 14 residues in the CDR3. V lost 3 bases and J 4 bases, leaving 9 bases between the germline ends. The CDR3 region is CASSFTGFNEKLFF. The CDR3 DNA sequence: TGTGCCAGCAGCTTTACAGGGTTTAATGAAAAACTGTTTTTT.

The chain has TRBV6-1 and TRBJ2-5, with D possibly TRBD1 on 5 matching bases. The germline V and J ends were trimmed by 8 bases and 4 bases, with 14 bases remaining between them. The V gene's germline CDR1 is MNHNS and CDR2 SASEGT. CDR3 length equals 13 residues. The CDR3 here is CASWGYGAETQYF. In nucleotides, the CDR3 is TGTGCCAGCTGGGGCTATGGTGCAGAGACCCAGTACTTC.

The chain has TRBV6-1 and TRBJ2-1; 8 bases map to TRBD2. Germline lookup yields CDR1 MNHNS and CDR2 SASEGT. The CDR3 is made up of 18 amino acids. With V trimmed by 2 bases and J by 12 bases, 21 bases remained unmatched. The chain's CDR3 is CASSELPSGRAGARGQFF. The CDR3 DNA sequence: TGTGCCAGCAGTGAATTACCCTCAGGACGAGCGGGGGCGCGTGGGCAGTTCTTC.

This clone was detected a few times. V and J are TRBV2 and TRBJ2-3; 8 bases line up with TRBD1. This CDR3 has 15 amino acids. V trimming: 3 bases; J trimming: 1 base; junction bases outside the gene matches: 3. Germline CDR1 is SNHLY and CDR2 is FYNNEI. The CDR3 DNA follows: TGTGCCAGCAGTGAGCAGGGGGCGGGCACAGATACGCAGTATTTT. Translated: CASSEQGAGTDTQYF.

The chain uses TRBV5-4 and TRBJ1-2, with D uncertain. CDR1 is SGHNT and CDR2 is YYREEE in the germline V gene (reference sequence). Trimming pared 1 base from V and 5 bases from J, leaving 9 bases between. The CDR3 runs to 13 residues. CDR3 in amino acids: CASSLSNSYGYTF. In nucleotides, the CDR3 is TGTGCCAGCAGCTTGTCGAATAGTTATGGCTACACCTTC.

The rearrangement uses TRBV28 and TRBJ1-2; 10 nucleotides align to TRBD1. Germline trimming cut 7 bases from V and 4 bases from J; bases unmatched to any gene: 15. Germline V gives CDR1 MDHEN, CDR2 SYDVKM. This CDR3 spans 17 amino acids. The CDR3 sequence is CASKLPAGQGYAYGYTF. The CDR3, as DNA: TGTGCCAGCAAACTCCCAGCGGGACAGGGGTATGCCTATGGCTACACCTTC.

V and J are TRBV28 and TRBJ2-1; the match to TRBD1 covers 8 bases. CDR3 size: 15 residues. V was pared by 5 bases and J by 3 bases, with 6 bases of the junction left unmatched. Germline V gene lookup returns CDR1 MDHEN and CDR2 SYDVKM. The CDR3 is CASSPSGTGYNEQFF. CDR3 DNA sequence: TGTGCCAGCAGTCCTTCCGGGACAGGCTACAATGAGCAGTTCTTC.

This chain joins TRBV23-1 and TRBJ2-1; 8 bases are shared with TRBD2. TRBV23-1 is an ORF for which the function is uncertain. Trimming at V came to 3 bases and at J to 5 bases, leaving 9 bases not matched to a gene. This CDR3 comprises 16 residues. This CDR3 is CASSQGLRGEHNEQFF. In DNA form, the CDR3 reads TGCGCCAGCAGTCAGGGTTTGCGGGGGGAACACAATGAGCAGTTCTTC.

This clone was counted once. The chain joins TRBV28 to TRBJ2-7, with 7 bases matching TRBD1. The germline V gene encodes CDR1 MDHEN and CDR2 SYDVKM. V trimming: 6 bases; J trimming: 1 base; junction bases outside the gene matches: 6. The CDR3 totals 14 residues. CDR3: CASRTGEGSYEQYF. CDR3 DNA: TGTGCCAGCAGAACAGGGGAAGGATCCTACGAGCAGTACTTC.

The chain uses TRBV6-1 and TRBJ1-5; TRBD1 aligns across 7 bases. CDR1 is MNHNS and CDR2 is SASEGT in the germline V gene. Losses at the gene ends were 2 bases for V and 4 bases for J; bases not matched to a gene: 5. The CDR3 spans 15 residues. The CDR3 region is CASSETMTGNQPQHF. In DNA, the CDR3 is TGTGCCAGCAGTGAAACAATGACAGGGAATCAGCCCCAGCATTTT.

This clone was observed a few times. This rearrangement joins TRBV11-2 to TRBJ1-1; 10 nucleotides agree with TRBD1. Germline-derived CDR1 and CDR2 are SGHAT and FQNNGV. The CDR3 length is 14 residues. V lost 4 bases to trimming and J lost 7 bases; unmatched junction nucleotides: 6. Here the CDR3 DNA reads TGTGCCAGCAGCTCCCGGACAGGGGGAAATGAAGCTTTCTTT. It is translated as CASSSRTGGNEAFF.

The chain is built from TRBV2 and TRBJ2-2, with TRBD1 as a possible D gene (6 bases). Germline lookup yields CDR1 SNHLY and CDR2 FYNNEI. This CDR3 has 14 amino acids. Between the trimmed V and J ends, which lost 2 bases and 5 bases, there was a span of 9 bases. As DNA, the CDR3 is TGTGCCAGCAGTGAACAGGGGAATACCGGGGAGCTGTTTTTT. Translating gives CASSEQGNTGELFF.

The chain has TRBV7-9 and TRBJ2-1; 7 bases are shared with TRBD1. Germline V gene lookup returns CDR1 SEHNR and CDR2 FQNEAQ (reference sequence). The J segment lost 6 bases and the V segment lost 5 bases, leaving 7 bases of the junction unmatched. The CDR3 length is 14 residues. CDR3: CASSTGWTGNEQFF. CDR3 DNA sequence: TGTGCCAGCAGCACAGGATGGACAGGCAATGAGCAGTTCTTC. The full variable domain, its missing parts supplied by reference TRBV7-9 and TRBJ2-1, is DTGVSQNPRHKITKRGQNVTFRCDPISEHNRLYWYRQTLGQGPEFLTYFQNEAQLEKSRLLSDRFSAERPKGSFSTLEIQRTEQGDSAMYLCASSTGWTGNEQFFGPGTRLTVL.

This chain joins TRBV7-3 and TRBJ2-5, with no clear D. This CDR3 is 13 amino acids long. The ends were cut back, 1 base at V and 5 bases at J, with 8 bases in the middle. Germline CDR1 reads SGHTA; CDR2 reads FQGTGA. Written as DNA, the CDR3 is TGTGCCAGCAGCTTAAACCCTAGGGAGACCCAGTACTTC. It translates to CASSLNPRETQYF.